These T cell receptor beta chains were read from a single sample in a study of Graves' ophthalmopathy and Graves' hyperthyroidism. TCRdb analysed the multiplex PCR reads with MiXCR anew, one entry per CDR3 protein. Of hundreds of thousands of distinct CDR3 sequences listed, roughly 20% were seen once; the top ten hold approximately 3%. The sample was peripheral blood. The receptors come from a woman aged 18-29 years with stable Graves' hyperthyroidism. The CDR3 runs from the conserved cysteine through the conserved F or W. The D gene is left open where the match is weak. Some rows have no size entry. The others give once, few or many, or a class for an expanded clone.

J gene	D gene	V gene	clone size	CDR3 DNA	CDR3 protein
TRBJ1-2	NA	TRBV10-3	many	TGTGCCATCAGTGCCCGGGGGAACTATGGCTACACCTTC	CAISARGNYGYTF
TRBJ2-7	NA	TRBV10-1	NA	TGCGCCAGCAGGCTCTTGGACAGCTACGAGCAGTACTTC	CASRLLDSYEQYF
TRBJ2-7	NA	TRBV28	medium-sized	TGTGCCAGCAGCTCTGAAACAAGTGGCGGAAGCGAGCAGTACTTC	CASSSETSGGSEQYF
TRBJ2-2	NA	TRBV28	few	TGTGCCAGCAGTTTAATGGTACGGGTCAGGAACACCGGGGAGCTGTTTTTT	CASSLMVRVRNTGELFF
TRBJ2-2	TRBD1	TRBV24-1	many	TGTGCCACCAGTGACGAAGCCGGGACAGGGAAGGGGAGGAACACCGGGGAGCTGTTTTTT	CATSDEAGTGKGRNTGELFF
TRBJ1-5	NA	TRBV6-1	NA	TGTGCCAGCAGTGAAACGCGGGGAGATCAGCCCCAGCATTTT	CASSETRGDQPQHF
TRBJ1-6	NA	TRBV2	many	TGTGCCAGCGGGGAGAACCCAAATTCACCCCTCCACTTT	CASGENPNSPLHF
TRBJ2-5	TRBD1	TRBV19	many	TGTGCCAGTAGTATAGTCAGGAAGACAGGGCGGGCCGAGACCCAGTACTTC	CASSIVRKTGRAETQYF
TRBJ1-2	TRBD1	TRBV28	NA	TGTGCCAGCAGTTTCAGGGGGCGGGATGGCTACACCTTC	CASSFRGRDGYTF
TRBJ2-7	NA	TRBV7-9	many	TGTGCCAGCAGTTTCGGGAGATGGTACGAGCAGTACTTC	CASSFGRWYEQYF
TRBJ1-5	TRBD1	TRBV5-1	NA	TGCGCCAGCAGCTTGGGCCAGGGACAGCCCCAGCGTTTT	CASSLGQGQPQRF
TRBJ1-6	TRBD1	TRBV12-3/TRBV12-4	many	TGTGCCAGCGGGGAAGACAGGGGGCGCGATTCACCCCTCCACTTT	CASGEDRGRDSPLHF
TRBJ2-7	TRBD2	TRBV2	NA	TGTGCCAGCAGTGACGGTAGCGGGTTCTACGAGCAGTACTTC	CASSDGSGFYEQYF
TRBJ2-5	TRBD2	TRBV13	NA	TGTGCCAGCAGCCTCTGGACTAGCGGGAGAGGTCAAGAGACCCAGTACTTC	CASSLWTSGRGQETQYF
TRBJ1-1	NA	TRBV27	many	TGTGCCAGCAGTTTCAACAGGTACAAGAACACTGAAGCTTTCTTT	CASSFNRYKNTEAFF
TRBJ2-2	NA	TRBV29-1	many	TGCAGCGTTGGGTCGGGCGGGGAGCTGTTTTTT	CSVGSGGELFF
TRBJ1-1	NA	TRBV20-1	many	TGCAGTGCTACCAGGCGGGAGTTGAACACTGAAGCTTTCTTT	CSATRRELNTEAFF
TRBJ1-1	NA	TRBV20-1	many	TGCAGTGCTAGAGAGGCAGGGAAAACTGAAGCTTTCTTT	CSAREAGKTEAFF
TRBJ2-5	TRBD1	TRBV6-1	few	TGTGCCAGCAGTGCGACAGGGTGGGGGACCCAGTACTTC	CASSATGWGTQYF
TRBJ2-3	NA	TRBV12-3/TRBV12-4	NA	TGTGCCAGCAGTTCACCCCAGTTTTCCGATACGCAGTATTTT	CASSSPQFSDTQYF
TRBJ1-1	NA	TRBV19	NA	TGTGCCAGTAGTATAGAAGGCACCATGAACACTGAAGCTTTCTTT	CASSIEGTMNTEAFF
TRBJ1-1	NA	TRBV20-1	many	TGCAGTGCTAGAGAGTTCAGGATGAACACTGAAGCTTTCTTT	CSAREFRMNTEAFF
TRBJ2-2	NA	TRBV25-1	many	TGTGCCAGCAGTGAATCGTTCACCGGGGAGCTGTTTTTT	CASSESFTGELFF
TRBJ2-5	TRBD1	TRBV28	NA	TGTGCCAGCAGTGGATCCGGGACAGCGTACCAAGAGACCCAGTACTTC	CASSGSGTAYQETQYF